What follows are 30 T cell receptor beta chains derived from one specimen sequenced in a study of breast tumors, draining lymph nodes, adjacent tissues. MiXCR, run by TCRdb on the multiplex PCR reads, gives a single entry per CDR3 protein. The data contain some 250,000 distinct CDR3 sequences, roughly a third of them singletons. Breast cancer patients provided tissue from their axillary draining lymph nodes. Sequenced sample: axillary lymph node tissue. The receptors originated from a female donor with breast cancer. Some clones in this sample may be carry-over from other donors' samples.

In its sample, this clonotype was seen many times. The chain uses TRBV6-1 and TRBJ1-2; a possible D gene is TRBD1 (5 bases). V was trimmed by 6 bases and J by 1 base, leaving 12 bases between them. The CDR3 is 14 residues long. Looked up from germline, CDR1 is MNHNS and CDR2 is SASEGT. CDR3 residues: CASSPTELNYGYTF. The CDR3 nucleotides read TGTGCCAGCAGCCCGACAGAACTTAACTATGGCTACACCTTC.

This clonotype was seen at least ten times. V is TRBV12-3 or TRBV12-4 and J is TRBJ2-3; D remains ambiguous. The CDR3 runs 13 residues. Deletions cut 8 bases from V and 0 bases from J, with 9 bases between. Here the CDR3 DNA reads TGTGCCAGCCGCCCCAGTAGCACAGATACGCAGTATTTT. It is translated as CASRPSSTDTQYF.

This chain links TRBV20-1 with TRBJ1-4; D may be TRBD1 (6 bases). CDR1 is DFQATT, CDR2 SNEGSKA, per germline (reference sequence). The CDR3 extends over 14 amino acids. V was shortened by 0 bases and J by 6 bases, with 11 bases between the two germline ends. CDR3 nucleotides: TGCAGTGCTAGAGATCCACAGGGTGATGAAAAACTGTTTTTT. Translating it yields CSARDPQGDEKLFF.

Only one count was recorded for this clonotype. The V and J genes are TRBV29-1 and TRBJ2-7, with 9 bases matching TRBD1. Germline CDR1 reads SQVTM; CDR2 reads ANQGSEA. CDR3 length: 13 residues. J lost 4 bases, V lost 8 bases, and 9 bases had no gene match. The CDR3 nucleotides are TGCAGCTTGGATGGACAGGGGAAATACGAGCAGTACTTC. Amino acids: CSLDGQGKYEQYF.

This clonotype was seen only a few times. The V gene is TRBV7-2, the J gene TRBJ1-6, with D maybe TRBD1 (5 bases). CDR1 SGHTA and CDR2 FQGNSA come from the germline V gene. The CDR3 contains 19 residues. Trimming took off 3 bases at V and 4 bases at J, with 22 bases between the two ends. The CDR3 protein is CASSLDGTLGAQYNSPLHF. The CDR3 DNA reads TGTGCCAGCAGCTTGGATGGGACTCTCGGTGCGCAGTATAATTCACCCCTCCACTTT.

This clonotype ranks as medium-sized (0.01 to 0.1%). The genes are TRBV15 and TRBJ1-2, with unresolved D. CDR3 length equals 12 residues. Deletions cut 5 bases from V and 8 bases from J, with 12 bases between. The germline V gene has CDR1 LNHNV and CDR2 YYDKDF (reference sequence). CDR3 amino acids: CATSPRVGGYTF. DNA of the CDR3: TGTGCCACCAGCCCTCGAGTAGGCGGCTACACCTTC.

CDR3 DNA sequence: TGTGCCAGTAGTTGGGGTAATAATTCACCCCTCCACTTT. It translates to CASSWGNNSPLHF. J is TRBJ1-6 and V is TRBV19; D gene ambiguous. V lost 5 bases and J 5 bases, leaving 7 bases between the germline ends. The CDR3 is made up of 13 amino acids. Germline assignment: CDR1 LNHDA and CDR2 SQIVND (reference sequence).

This clonotype was observed at least ten times. This chain joins TRBV5-1 and TRBJ1-5, with a weak D call TRBD1 (6 bases). Germline CDR1 SGHRS, CDR2 YFSETQ. The V and J ends lost 0 bases and 1 base respectively, with 11 bases between them. The CDR3 runs 16 residues. This chain's CDR3 is CASSLGSGGSNQPQHF. As DNA, the CDR3 is TGCGCCAGCAGCTTGGGGTCCGGGGGCAGCAATCAGCCCCAGCATTTT.

This clonotype was found many times. This chain links TRBV10-3 with TRBJ1-2; no clear D. V shed 2 bases and J shed 3 bases, with 16 bases lying between them. The CDR3 has 16 amino acids. Per germline, CDR1 ENHRY and CDR2 SYGVKD. The CDR3 region is CAISEDQRTRYYGYTF. In DNA, the CDR3 is TGTGCCATCAGTGAGGACCAGAGGACTCGGTACTATGGCTACACCTTC.

A word on this clonotype: Being one base from a much bigger clone, this may be a read error. This chain joins TRBV11-2 and TRBJ2-2; 7 bases are a match to TRBD2. The junction had 6 bases not matched to a gene; V was cut back by 5 bases and J by 0 bases. The CDR3 consists of 16 residues. Germline CDR1 is SGHAT and CDR2 is FQNNGV. The CDR3 DNA follows: TGTGCCAGCAGCCCCTGGGCGGGGGCGAACACCGGGGAGCTGTTTTTT. As protein: CASSPWAGANTGELFF.

This clonotype occurred once. With a much larger clone just one base away, this may be a read error. The rearrangement uses TRBV5-1 and TRBJ2-2; TRBD1 might be the D (6 bases). CDR1 and CDR2 from the germline V gene are SGHRS and YFSETQ. The CDR3 contains 16 residues. Trimming took off 4 bases at V and 0 bases at J, with 13 bases between the two ends. The CDR3 loop is CASSLGTRPNTGELFF. CDR3 DNA sequence: TGCGCCAGCAGCCTCGGGACAAGGCCGAACACCGGGGAGCTGTTTTTT.

The rearrangement uses TRBV19 and TRBJ2-1, with 13 bases matching TRBD2. CDR1 and CDR2 (germline): LNHDA, SQIVND (reference sequence). The CDR3 sequence is 16 residues long. Trimming took 6 bases from V and 9 from J; bases not matched to a gene: 11. The CDR3 DNA is TGTGCCAGTAGCAGCACTAGCGGGAGGGCCAGGAGTGAGCAGTTCTTC. It yields the protein CASSSTSGRARSEQFF.

This chain joins TRBV11-2 and TRBJ1-2; D unresolved. Looked up from germline, CDR1 is SGHAT and CDR2 is FQNNGV. The CDR3 is 15 amino acids. V lost 5 bases to trimming and J lost 7 bases, with 20 bases between them. CDR3 in amino acids: CASSLAEGVIVGYTF. The CDR3 nucleotides are TGTGCCAGCAGCCTAGCGGAAGGAGTCATCGTTGGCTACACCTTC.

This clonotype was seen many times. The chain is built from TRBV6-6 and TRBJ1-3, with TRBD1 identical over 9 bases. The CDR3 extends over 14 amino acids. After removal of 5 bases from V and 6 bases from J, the junction contained 5 bases not matched to a gene. The V gene's germline CDR1 is MNHNY and CDR2 SVGAGI (reference sequence). DNA for the CDR3: TGTGCCAGCAGTAACCGGGACAGGGTAAACACCATATATTTT. Encoded protein: CASSNRDRVNTIYF.

The chain employs TRBV19 and TRBJ2-3, with 10 bases matching TRBD1. The CDR3 extends over 17 amino acids. The germline V gene has CDR1 LNHDA and CDR2 SQIVND (reference sequence). V was pared by 2 bases and J by 3 bases, with 8 bases of the junction left unmatched. The CDR3: CASSIRTGGRSTDTQYF. Here the CDR3 DNA reads TGTGCCAGTAGTATACGGACAGGGGGAAGGAGTACAGATACGCAGTATTTT.

As concerns this clonotype: This CDR3 fails to terminate in the conserved phenylalanine or tryptophan, so it likely reflects a read error. V and J are TRBV7-2 and TRBJ2-1; D is perhaps TRBD1 (6 bases). The CDR3 runs 14 residues. CDR1 and CDR2 (germline): SGHTA, FQGNSA. The ends were cut back, 5 bases at V and 5 bases at J, with 13 bases in the middle. The CDR3 coding sequence is TGTGCCAGCAGCCCTGGACAGATTAACAATGAGCAGTTCCTC. Amino acids: CASSPGQINNEQFL.

This clonotype has a handful of counts. This chain connects TRBV5-1 to TRBJ1-1, with 10 positions matching TRBD1. In germline, CDR1 is SGHRS, CDR2 YFSETQ. The ends lost 2 bases at V and 0 bases at J; junction bases unmatched: 4. This CDR3 has 16 amino acids. The CDR3: CASSLSGTGVNTEAFF. The DNA of the CDR3 is TGCGCCAGCAGCTTATCCGGGACAGGGGTGAACACTGAAGCTTTCTTT.

The chain combines TRBV9 with TRBJ1-3, with no clear D. Germline values: CDR1 SGDLS, CDR2 YYNGEE. Trimming left V 0 bases short and J 14 bases short, with 9 bases between. The CDR3 runs to 11 residues. CDR3 nucleotide sequence: TGTGCCAGCAGCGTAGCGGAATACTTATATTTT. Translation: CASSVAEYLYF. Using reference TRBV9 and TRBJ1-3 for the parts outside the CDR3, the full variable domain is DSGVTQTPKHLITATGQRVTLRCSPRSGDLSVYWYQQSLDQGLQFLIQYYNGEERAKGNILERFSAQQFPDLHSELNLSSLELGDSALYFCASSVAEYLYFGEGSWLTVV.

The chain is built from TRBV2 and TRBJ2-5; no clear D gene. The CDR3 is made up of 15 amino acids. Germline CDR1 and CDR2: SNHLY and FYNNEI. V lost 6 bases to trimming and J lost 5 bases, with 19 bases between them. CDR3: CASRPSINYGETQYF. For the CDR3, the DNA is TGTGCCAGCAGGCCATCGATTAACTATGGGGAGACCCAGTACTTC. Together with reference TRBV2 and TRBJ2-5, the CDR3 gives the full variable domain: EPEVTQTPSHQVTQMGQEVILRCVPISNHLYFYWYRQILGQKVEFLVSFYNNEISEKSEIFDDQFSVERPDGSNFTLKIRSTKLEDSAMYFCASRPSINYGETQYFGPGTRLLVL.

The chain uses TRBV7-2 and TRBJ2-2; 8 bases map to TRBD1. Matching the DNA end better, TRBJ1-1 makes the J call doubtful. Germline V gives CDR1 SGHTA, CDR2 FQGNSA. The CDR3 loop spans 15 amino acids. In DNA, the CDR3 is TGTGCCAGCAGGGGACGGACAGGGAAGAACACTGAAGCTTTCTTT. As protein: CASRGRTGKNTEAFF.

The sample holds many counts of this clonotype. The gene calls are TRBV2 and TRBJ2-2; possible D gene TRBD1, 6 bases. CDR1 is SNHLY, CDR2 FYNNEI, per germline. V was pared by 3 bases and J by 1 base, with 15 bases between. This CDR3 has 17 residues. CDR3 amino acids: CASSESGTGMNTGELFF. CDR3 coding DNA: TGTGCCAGCAGTGAGTCTGGAACAGGGATGAACACCGGGGAGCTGTTTTTT.

This clonotype was picked up a small number of times. This may come from a read error, since a much larger clone is one base off. CDR3 nucleotides: TGTGCCAGCAGCCCGACAGGGGGCTATGGCTACACCTTC. Protein sequence: CASSPTGGYGYTF. This chain uses TRBV3-1 with TRBJ1-2, with 9 bases lining up with TRBD1. With V trimmed by 4 bases and J by 4 bases, 1 base remained unmatched. The germline CDR1 and CDR2 sequences are LGHDT and YNNKEL (reference sequence). The CDR3 extends over 13 amino acids.

This clonotype was recorded many times. This chain links TRBV5-1 with TRBJ2-7, with D possibly being TRBD1 (5 bases). V lost 0 bases and J lost 2, with 12 bases in between. This CDR3 has 15 residues. The germline gives CDR1 SGHRS, CDR2 YFSETQ. The CDR3 DNA sequence: TGCGCCAGCAGCTTGGAGAAGGGGCCTACCTACGAGCAGTACTTC. Translation: CASSLEKGPTYEQYF.

The chain employs TRBV7-2 and TRBJ2-3; 8 nucleotides line up with TRBD1. The end of the DNA aligns better with TRBJ1-5, so the J call may be wrong. The germline CDR1 and CDR2 sequences are SGHTA and FQGNSA. The CDR3 runs 15 residues. CDR3 DNA: TGTGCCAGCAGCATTAGACAGGGGAACACAGATACGCAGCATTTT. Its translation is CASSIRQGNTDTQHF.

This clonotype was seen a handful of times. The chain uses TRBV6-6 and TRBJ2-4; 8 bases match TRBD2. The length of the CDR3 is 13 residues. The V segment lost 7 bases and the J segment 12 bases; nucleotides outside the gene matches: 11. Germline values: CDR1 MNHNY, CDR2 SVGAGI (reference sequence). The CDR3 sequence: CASIGGEKRAQYF. In nucleotides, the CDR3 is TGTGCCAGCATCGGGGGGGAGAAAAGGGCTCAGTACTTC.

This clonotype was counted ten times or more. The gene calls are TRBV6-6 and TRBJ2-7; 9 bases line up with TRBD1. Trimming took 6 bases from V and 6 from J; bases not matched to a gene: 15. Germline V gene data show CDR1 as MNHNY and CDR2 as SVGAGI (reference sequence). This CDR3 spans 16 amino acids. The CDR3 bases are TGTGCCAGCAGCCGAATTCGCCCGGGACAGGGTTCCGAGCAGTACTTC. This gives the protein CASSRIRPGQGSEQYF.

The chain combines TRBV7-2 with TRBJ1-3; 7 bases match TRBD1. Germline CDR1 reads SGHTA; CDR2 reads FQGNSA. V dropped 7 bases and J dropped 4; count of bases not matched to a gene: 4. The CDR3 has 13 amino acids. In DNA, the CDR3 is TGTGCCAGCACAGGGGGGGGAGGAAACACCATATATTTT. Protein sequence: CASTGGGGNTIYF.

This clonotype came up many times. V usage is TRBV9 and J usage is TRBJ2-7; 9 bases are shared with TRBD2. Germline values: CDR1 SGDLS, CDR2 YYNGEE. J was trimmed by 4 bases and V by 4 bases; bases with no gene match: 9. This CDR3 region has 15 residues. CDR3 nucleotides: TGTGCCAGCAGCCCGACGACTAGCGGAGAATACGAGCAGTACTTC. This codes for CASSPTTSGEYEQYF.

This clonotype came up many times. The V gene is TRBV9, the J gene TRBJ1-2; tentative D call: TRBD1 (6 bases). V gave up 0 bases and J gave up 6 bases, with 9 bases separating them. The CDR3 extends over 13 amino acids. Looked up from germline, CDR1 is SGDLS and CDR2 is YYNGEE. The CDR3 nucleotides are TGTGCCAGCAGCGTAGTTCAGGGGAATGGCTACACCTTC. Amino acids: CASSVVQGNGYTF.

The CDR3 here is CASSIGTATYEQYF. As DNA, the CDR3 is TGTGCCAGTAGTATAGGGACAGCAACCTACGAGCAGTACTTC. The chain employs TRBV19 and TRBJ2-7, with a possible D match to TRBD1 (6 bases). V was trimmed by 1 base and J by 2 bases, leaving 9 bases between them. The length of the CDR3 is 14 residues. Germline V gene sequence: CDR1 LNHDA, CDR2 SQIVND (reference sequence).